This T cell receptor (beta chain) was sequenced for a study of shared clonotypes between healthy human individuals. Study at large: Ranging from 18 to 49 in age, donors were two women and a few men. Overall study results and limits: It was anticipated that sequencing depth would influence how many clonotypes donors shared.

This was a deep-level run. The authors distributed each subset's genomic DNA evenly over several immunoSEQ plates. Some clones are missing from TCRdb's copy, which holds only in-frame ones; the method was immunoSEQ multiplex PCR. Among 520,000 or so clones, 75% to 85% were seen once, and the ten largest hold 10% to 15%. Concerning this clone itself: Its antigen is not known.

V shed 4 bases and J 1 base; nucleotides not matched to a gene: 9. The CDR3 spans 17 residues. The specimen was PBMCs. This clonotype was obtained from a woman aged 40-49 years in good health. Some clones in this sample may be carry-over from other donors' samples. The chain uses TRBV23-1 and TRBJ2-5; 10 bases line up with TRBD1. TRBV23-1 is noted as an ORF with a role that remains uncertain. The CDR3 DNA reads TGCGCCAGCAGTCGGGGGACAGGGGCGGGGGTCCAAGAGACCCAGTACTTC. This encodes CASSRGTGAGVQETQYF.